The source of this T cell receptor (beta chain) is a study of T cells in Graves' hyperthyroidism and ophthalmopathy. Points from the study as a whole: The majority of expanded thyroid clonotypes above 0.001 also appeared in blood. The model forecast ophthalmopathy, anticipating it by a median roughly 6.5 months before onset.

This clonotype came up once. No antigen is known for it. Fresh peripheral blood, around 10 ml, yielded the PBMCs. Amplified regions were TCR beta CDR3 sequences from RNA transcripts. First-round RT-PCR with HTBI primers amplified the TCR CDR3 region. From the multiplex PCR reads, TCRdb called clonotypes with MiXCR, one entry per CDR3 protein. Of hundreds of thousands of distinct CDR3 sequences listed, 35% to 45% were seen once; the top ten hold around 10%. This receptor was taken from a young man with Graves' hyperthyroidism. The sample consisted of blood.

The CDR3 region is CASRDGTGSSYEQYF. The CDR3 DNA is TGTGCCAGCAGAGATGGTACGGGCAGCTCCTACGAGCAGTACTTC. This chain links TRBV2 with TRBJ2-7; D not certain. CDR1 and CDR2 from the germline V gene are SNHLY and FYNNEI. V was shortened by 6 bases and J by 0 bases, with 15 bases between the two germline ends. The CDR3 totals 15 residues.